These 18 T cell receptor beta chains came from one sample sequenced in a study of blood T cells in healthy people across ages. It was with a sample-barcoded 5' primer and a J-beta primer mix that a second PCR of about 7 to 12 cycles was run. One entry per CDR3 protein, called by TCRdb with MiXCR from the 5' RACE reads. Here the sample spans fewer than 2,000,000 distinct CDR3 sequences, roughly 32% being singletons. What was sequenced was blood. Source of these receptors: a woman in her twenties or thirties in good health.

This clonotype was counted once. V is TRBV20-1 and J is TRBJ1-1; 8 positions agree with TRBD1. The CDR3 consists of 13 residues. V lost 2 bases and J lost 3; bases outside the gene matches: 2. The germline V gene has CDR1 DFQATT and CDR2 SNEGSKA (reference sequence). The CDR3 region is CSARQGADTEAFF. The CDR3 coding sequence is TGCAGTGCTAGACAGGGGGCGGACACTGAAGCTTTCTTT.

This clonotype was observed at least ten times. The rearrangement joins TRBV4-1 to TRBJ1-2; possibly TRBD1 for D (5 bases). Germline assignment: CDR1 MGHRA and CDR2 YSYEKL. CDR3 size: 14 residues. V lost 4 bases and J 6 bases, leaving 15 bases between the germline ends. Here the CDR3 DNA reads TGCGCCAGCAGCCCCCCGAGGGGTTGGGATGGCTACACCTTC. This translates into CASSPPRGWDGYTF.

In this sample, this clonotype turned up many times. CDR3 sequence: CASSLGVAGAPNEQFF. Here the CDR3 DNA reads TGTGCCAGCAGCTTAGGGGTAGCGGGAGCCCCCAATGAGCAGTTCTTC. J is TRBJ2-1 and V is TRBV7-9; 9 nucleotides match TRBD2. Germline lookup yields CDR1 SEHNR and CDR2 FQNEAQ (reference sequence). The CDR3 extends over 16 amino acids. After removal of 1 base from V and 6 bases from J, the junction contained 7 bases not matched to a gene.

The rearrangement links TRBV20-1 to TRBJ1-5, with D perhaps matching TRBD1 (6 bases). The CDR3 runs to 12 residues. Deletions cut 8 bases from V and 3 bases from J, with 11 bases between. From germline, CDR1 is DFQATT and CDR2 SNEGSKA (reference sequence). This CDR3 is CSPGQSNQPQHF. The DNA of the CDR3 is TGCAGTCCAGGACAGTCCAATCAGCCCCAGCATTTT.

The table lists this clonotype with many counts. The chain combines TRBV29-1 with TRBJ2-5; 13 nucleotides agree with TRBD2. V dropped 3 bases and J dropped 3; count of bases not matched to a gene: 7. Germline CDR1 is SQVTM and CDR2 is ANQGSEA. The CDR3 has 16 amino acids. The CDR3 is CSVEGTSGMAEETQYF. DNA of the CDR3: TGCAGCGTTGAGGGGACTAGCGGGATGGCGGAAGAGACCCAGTACTTC.

The rearrangement joins TRBV20-1 to TRBJ1-2; TRBD1 matches at 7 bases. Per germline, CDR1 DFQATT and CDR2 SNEGSKA (reference sequence). There are 16 residues in the CDR3. V was clipped by 0 bases and J by 1 base; unmatched bases: 8. CDR3 loop: CSARDRDSGYNYGYTF. CDR3 nucleotides: TGCAGTGCTAGAGATCGGGACAGCGGATATAACTATGGCTACACCTTC.

The chain links TRBV29-1 to TRBJ2-5; maybe TRBD1 (5 bases). CDR1 and CDR2 from the germline V gene are SQVTM and ANQGSEA. The V and J ends lost 3 bases and 2 bases respectively, with 7 bases between them. This CDR3 comprises 12 residues. DNA of the CDR3: TGCAGCGTTGATAAGGGGCAAGAGACCCAGTACTTC. Its protein product is CSVDKGQETQYF.

This clonotype was seen a handful of times. The rearrangement uses TRBV6-6 and TRBJ1-5; TRBD1 is a possible D gene (6 bases). This CDR3 has 16 amino acids. Between the trimmed V and J ends, which lost 4 bases and 3 bases, there was a span of 16 bases. Germline loops: CDR1 MNHNY, CDR2 SVGAGI (reference sequence). Written as DNA, the CDR3 is TGTGCCAGCAGTTGCTCCTACAGGGAAATCAATCAGCCCCAGCATTTT. Its translation is CASSCSYREINQPQHF.

The J gene is TRBJ2-1, the V gene TRBV9; D may correspond to TRBD1 or TRBD2 (7 bases each). Germline lookup yields CDR1 SGDLS and CDR2 YYNGEE. The CDR3 is 15 residues long. Trimming took 0 bases from V and 8 from J, leaving 15 bases between them. The CDR3 region has the DNA TGTGCCAGCAGCGTAGTTGGGGAGGGGGCGCATGAGCAGTTCTTC. It translates to CASSVVGEGAHEQFF.

The rearrangement links TRBV5-1 to TRBJ2-1; no firm D call. The germline V and J ends were trimmed by 3 bases and 6 bases, with 10 bases remaining between them. The CDR3 consists of 13 residues. CDR1 and CDR2 from the germline V gene are SGHRS and YFSETQ. Here the CDR3 DNA reads TGCGCCAGCAGCTACGTTTGGGGCAATGAGCAGTTCTTC. Residues: CASSYVWGNEQFF.

The chain couples TRBV2 to TRBJ2-1, with D possibly being TRBD1 (5 bases). Germline values: CDR1 SNHLY, CDR2 FYNNEI. This CDR3 is built from 12 residues. CDR3 coding DNA: TGTGCTTCCAGGGTGTGGAACAATGAGCAGTTCTTC. As protein: CASRVWNNEQFF.

This clonotype was recorded at least ten times. The V call is TRBV29-1, the J call TRBJ2-3; maybe TRBD1 (5 bases). The CDR3 sequence is 13 residues long. Trimming removed 6 bases from V and 0 bases from J, with 10 bases in between. Germline-derived CDR1 and CDR2 are SQVTM and ANQGSEA. This CDR3 is CSVVTVSTDTQYF. The CDR3 DNA follows: TGCAGCGTCGTGACAGTCAGCACAGATACGCAGTATTTT.

V is TRBV4-1 and J is TRBJ2-7; 15 bases align to TRBD2. This CDR3 is 18 amino acids long. CDR1 MGHRA and CDR2 YSYEKL come from the germline V gene. V lost 0 bases to trimming and J lost 4 bases; unmatched junction nucleotides: 7. CDR3 sequence (DNA): TGCGCCAGCAGCCAAGATGGACTAGCGGGAGGGGAACGTTACGAGCAGTACTTC. Protein: CASSQDGLAGGERYEQYF.

The rearrangement links TRBV5-1 to TRBJ2-7, with 7 bases that match TRBD2. V dropped 2 bases and J dropped 3; count of bases not matched to a gene: 8. This CDR3 region has 15 residues. Germline values: CDR1 SGHRS, CDR2 YFSETQ. The CDR3 spells CASSFGTNDLYEQYF. CDR3 nucleotides: TGCGCCAGCAGCTTTGGGACTAACGATCTCTACGAGCAGTACTTC.

J is TRBJ2-6 and V is TRBV27; 8 bases match TRBD1. The length of the CDR3 is 18 residues. The trim removed 5 bases at V and 0 bases at J, leaving 9 bases unmatched. Per the germline V gene, CDR1 is MNHEY and CDR2 is SMNVEV (reference sequence). The CDR3 DNA follows: TGTGCCAGCAGTGCGCCGGGACAGGCCCCCTCTGGGGCCAACGTCCTGACTTTC. Amino acid sequence: CASSAPGQAPSGANVLTF.

The chain uses TRBV20-1 and TRBJ2-7; a possible D gene is TRBD2 (6 bases). Trimming took 6 bases from V and 2 from J, leaving 17 bases between them. This CDR3 has 14 amino acids. Germline assignment: CDR1 DFQATT and CDR2 SNEGSKA (reference sequence). CDR3 in amino acids: CSATPGSGPYEQYF. The CDR3 DNA reads TGCAGTGCGACCCCCGGGAGCGGACCCTACGAGCAGTACTTC.

The genes are TRBV9 and TRBJ2-1; unclear D gene. CDR3 size: 15 residues. The germline V gene encodes CDR1 SGDLS and CDR2 YYNGEE. Trimming took 0 bases from V and 5 from J, leaving 12 bases between them. The CDR3 reads CASSVEGNLNNEQFF. The CDR3, as DNA: TGTGCCAGCAGCGTAGAAGGAAATCTGAACAATGAGCAGTTCTTC.

In its sample, this clonotype was seen a few times. The V gene is TRBV3-1, the J gene TRBJ2-7, with a possible D match to TRBD1 (6 bases). V was cut by 0 bases and J by 7 bases, with 16 bases left in between. This CDR3 is 15 amino acids long. Germline CDR1 and CDR2: LGHDT and YNNKEL (reference sequence). The CDR3 nucleotides are TGTGCCAGCAGCCAAGAGACAGGCCCCTATTGGGAGCAGTACTTC. Translated, it gives CASSQETGPYWEQYF.